A single sample is the source of the 15 T cell receptor beta chains below, sequenced in a study of T cells after yellow fever vaccination. TCRdb reanalysed the 5' RACE reads using MiXCR and keeps one entry per CDR3 protein. The table lists around 160,000 distinct CDR3 sequences, about 7% of them singletons. The sequences come from CD4+ T cells sorted from PBMCs, collected roughly 5 days after the first yellow fever vaccination. All receptors come from a man between 18 and 35 years old who received the YFV17D yellow fever vaccine.

This clonotype has a count of ten or more. This chain joins TRBV12-3 or TRBV12-4 and TRBJ1-1; the match to TRBD1 covers 8 bases. After removal of 7 bases from V and 4 bases from J, the junction contained 5 bases not matched to a gene. The CDR3 contains 13 residues. CDR3 bases: TGTGCCAGCAACAGGGGGTTAGTCACTGAAGCTTTCTTT. This translates into CASNRGLVTEAFF.

The chain uses TRBV6-1 and TRBJ1-5; D gene unclear. CDR1 and CDR2 (germline): MNHNS, SASEGT. There are 13 residues in the CDR3. The V end was cut by 1 base, the J end by 0 bases, with 1 base between. The CDR3 DNA sequence: TGTGCCAGCAGTGAAGGTAGCAATCAGCCCCAGCATTTT. Protein product: CASSEGSNQPQHF.

This clonotype was picked up many times. The chain recombines TRBV5-1 with TRBJ2-7, with a weak D call TRBD1 (5 bases). Germline assignment: CDR1 SGHRS and CDR2 YFSETQ. V lost 1 base to trimming and J lost 0 bases, with 17 bases between them. The CDR3 loop spans 17 amino acids. This CDR3 is CASSLTARVPVSYEQYF. CDR3 DNA: TGCGCCAGCAGCTTGACCGCCAGGGTACCTGTCTCCTACGAGCAGTACTTC. Full variable domain (rest looked up from reference TRBV5-1 and TRBJ2-7): KAGVTQTPRYLIKTRGQQVTLSCSPISGHRSVSWYQQTPGQGLQFLFEYFSETQRNKGNFPGRFSGRQFSNSRSEMNVSTLELGDSALYLCASSLTARVPVSYEQYFGPGTRLTVT.

This clonotype was counted between two and nine times. The chain combines TRBV7-2 with TRBJ2-6; D not certain. The germline gives CDR1 SGHTA, CDR2 FQGNSA. The CDR3 totals 16 residues. Trimming removed 5 bases at V and 0 bases at J, with 11 bases between. DNA of the CDR3: TGTGCCAGCAGCCTCCGCCGACTCTCTGGGGCCAACGTCCTGACTTTC. Encoded protein: CASSLRRLSGANVLTF.

This clonotype occurred many times. This chain joins TRBV7-2 and TRBJ1-2, with unresolved D. Trimming took off 1 base at V and 5 bases at J, with 8 bases between the two ends. Germline V gives CDR1 SGHTA, CDR2 FQGNSA. The CDR3 totals 13 residues. CDR3 region: CASSLGGSYGYTF. CDR3 nucleotide sequence: TGTGCCAGCAGCTTAGGGGGTTCTTATGGCTACACCTTC. The entire variable domain, with the rest obtained from reference TRBV7-2 and TRBJ1-2, is as follows: GAGVSQSPSNKVTEKGKDVELRCDPISGHTALYWYRQSLGQGLEFLIYFQGNSAPDKSGLPSDRFSAERTGGSVSTLTIQRTQQEDSAVYLCASSLGGSYGYTFGSGTRLTVV.

This clonotype has ten or more counts. The rearrangement joins TRBV18 to TRBJ2-5; D unresolved. Germline V CDR1 and CDR2: KGHSH, LQKENI. V lost 1 base and J lost 4, with 4 bases in between. The CDR3 totals 12 residues. CDR3 sequence reads: CASSPQGETQYF. CDR3 coding DNA: TGTGCCAGCTCACCACAAGGAGAGACCCAGTACTTC.

This clonotype has a handful of counts. This CDR3 reads CATSDPGQGYNEQFF. The CDR3 DNA sequence: TGTGCCACCAGTGATCCGGGACAGGGCTACAATGAGCAGTTCTTC. The V call is TRBV24-1, the J call TRBJ2-1; 9 bases line up with TRBD1. From germline, CDR1 is KGHDR and CDR2 SFDVKD. The CDR3 extends over 15 amino acids. V was clipped by 3 bases and J by 3 bases; unmatched bases: 2.

The chain uses TRBV5-6 and TRBJ2-1; D is possibly TRBD2 (6 bases). Trimming took 4 bases from V and 6 from J, leaving 17 bases between them. The CDR3 consists of 15 residues. Germline-derived CDR1 and CDR2 are SGHDT and YYEEEE. CDR3 loop: CASSPPLGGRNEQFF. Written as DNA, the CDR3 is TGTGCCAGCAGCCCCCCCCTGGGGGGACGCAATGAGCAGTTCTTC. Based on the CDR3 plus reference TRBV5-6 and TRBJ2-1, the full variable domain is DAGVTQSPTHLIKTRGQQVTLRCSPKSGHDTVSWYQQALGQGPQFIFQYYEEEERQRGNFPDRFSGHQFPNYSSELNVNALLLGDSALYLCASSPPLGGRNEQFFGPGTRLTVL.

This clonotype was observed at least ten times. The rearrangement uses TRBV4-1 and TRBJ2-5, with D possibly being TRBD1 (7 bases). The germline V gene encodes CDR1 MGHRA and CDR2 YSYEKL. V gave up 3 bases and J gave up 4 bases, with 12 bases separating them. The CDR3 is made up of 14 amino acids. The chain's CDR3 is CASSQNRGGETQYF. Written as DNA, the CDR3 is TGCGCCAGCAGCCAGAACAGGGGAGGAGAGACCCAGTACTTC.

This clonotype was observed a handful of times. The gene calls are TRBV27 and TRBJ1-1; perhaps TRBD1 as D (6 bases). The V gene's germline CDR1 is MNHEY and CDR2 SMNVEV (reference sequence). Trimming cost V 5 bases and J 2 bases, with 15 bases left between them. The CDR3 covers 15 residues. The CDR3 nucleotides read TGTGCCAGCAGTACCGCGGGGGCGGGCAACACTGAAGCTTTCTTT. Residues: CASSTAGAGNTEAFF.

The chain links TRBV30 to TRBJ2-3, with a tentative D call TRBD1 (5 bases). The CDR3 has 15 residues. Germline CDR1 is GTSNPN and CDR2 is SVGIG (reference sequence). The germline V and J ends were trimmed by 2 bases and 4 bases, with 16 bases remaining between them. The CDR3 sequence: CAWSSPGKFADTQYF. The CDR3 nucleotides read TGTGCCTGGAGTTCCCCAGGGAAATTCGCAGATACGCAGTATTTT.

There are many counts of this clonotype. The gene calls are TRBV5-8 and TRBJ2-7; possible D gene TRBD1, 6 bases. From germline, CDR1 is SGHTS and CDR2 YDEGEE. The CDR3 has 12 amino acids. Trimming removed 2 bases at V and 5 bases at J, with 8 bases between. Here the CDR3 DNA reads TGTGCCAGCAGCTTTCACAGGGACGAGCAGTACTTC. Its protein is CASSFHRDEQYF. The whole variable domain, filled in from reference TRBV5-8 and TRBJ2-7, reads EAGVTQSPTHLIKTRGQQATLRCSPISGHTSVYWYQQALGLGLQFLLWYDEGEERNRGNFPPRFSGRQFPNYSSELNVNALELEDSALYLCASSFHRDEQYFGPGTRLTVT.

This clonotype was seen a handful of times. The chain joins TRBV5-6 to TRBJ2-5; TRBD1 agrees at 9 bases. Trimming removed 1 base from V and 5 bases from J; junction bases left unmatched: 3. Per the germline V gene, CDR1 is SGHDT and CDR2 is YYEEEE. The CDR3 spans 14 residues. CDR3 coding DNA: TGTGCCAGCAGCTTGACAGGGGGCTGGGAGACCCAGTACTTC. Translated: CASSLTGGWETQYF.

This clonotype occurred many times. The rearrangement links TRBV27 to TRBJ2-7; 7 bases are shared with TRBD1. Germline CDR1 MNHEY, CDR2 SMNVEV (reference sequence). The V and J ends lost 5 bases and 9 bases, in that order; junction bases with no gene match: 10. The CDR3 has 13 residues. The CDR3 DNA follows: TGTGCCAGCAGTCCAAACAGGGGTCGTGGGCAGTACTTC. Its translation: CASSPNRGRGQYF.

This clonotype was seen many times. The genes are TRBV12-3 or TRBV12-4 and TRBJ1-2, with 10 positions matching TRBD1. CDR3 size: 16 residues. Trimming at V came to 2 bases and at J to 7 bases, leaving 10 bases not matched to a gene. CDR3 sequence (DNA): TGTGCCAGCAGTTTATCTGTCGTGGGACAGGGGTTTGGCTACACCTTC. Protein: CASSLSVVGQGFGYTF.